Presented here are 13 T cell receptor beta chains from one specimen sequenced in a study of identifying expanded T cells in peripheral blood. Produced via immunoSEQ multiplex PCR; TCRdb's table is partial and in-frame only. The sample holds 70,000 to 100,000 clones, about 90% seen once. Material for sequencing was blood. Source of these receptors: a person between 18 and 75 years old in good health.

This clone was seen only once. The genes are TRBV5-4 and TRBJ1-1; maybe TRBD1 (5 bases). The germline V and J ends were trimmed by 0 bases and 1 base, with 7 bases remaining between them. CDR3 length: 14 residues. The germline gives CDR1 SGHNT, CDR2 YYREEE (reference sequence). CDR3 in DNA: TGTGCCAGCAGCTTGGAGGGGTCGAACACTGAAGCTTTCTTT. Translation: CASSLEGSNTEAFF. The entire variable domain, with the rest obtained from reference TRBV5-4 and TRBJ1-1, is as follows: ETGVTQSPTHLIKTRGQQVTLRCSSQSGHNTVSWYQQALGQGPQFIFQYYREEENGRGNFPPRFSGLQFPNYSSELNVNALELDDSALYLCASSLEGSNTEAFFGQGTRLTVV.

V usage is TRBV25-1 and J usage is TRBJ1-1, with D hard to call. The CDR3 length is 13 residues. Germline V lookup: CDR1 MGHDK, CDR2 SYGVNS. Trimming cost V 2 bases and J 2 bases, with 6 bases left between them. The CDR3 protein is CASSERYNTEAFF. The DNA for the CDR3 is TGTGCCAGCAGTGAACGTTACAACACTGAAGCTTTCTTT.

The rearrangement joins TRBV27 to TRBJ2-5; 7 bases align to TRBD2. CDR3 length equals 14 residues. Trimming at V came to 1 base and at J to 2 bases, leaving 1 base not matched to a gene. CDR1 and CDR2 (germline): MNHEY, SMNVEV (reference sequence). The CDR3 loop reads CASSLWGGQETQYF. CDR3 sequence (DNA): TGTGCCAGCAGTTTATGGGGGGGGCAAGAGACCCAGTACTTC.

This chain links TRBV27 with TRBJ1-1, with no clear D. Trimming removed 0 bases at V and 1 base at J, with 6 bases between. The CDR3 spans 14 residues. Germline V gene lookup returns CDR1 MNHEY and CDR2 SMNVEV (reference sequence). CDR3 nucleotides: TGTGCCAGCAGTTTATCTCGGGAGAACACTGAAGCTTTCTTT. It encodes CASSLSRENTEAFF.

This clone is a singleton in its sample. The chain couples TRBV9 to TRBJ2-5; D may be TRBD2 (5 bases). The last part of the DNA fits TRBJ2-7 better; the J call may be wrong. CDR3 length: 14 residues. CDR1 is SGDLS, CDR2 YYNGEE, per germline. The chain's CDR3 is CASSVAPGGNEQYF. The CDR3 DNA reads as TGTGCCAGCAGCGTAGCGCCAGGAGGCAACGAGCAGTACTTC.

This chain connects TRBV7-2 to TRBJ2-1; possibly TRBD2 for D (5 bases). V lost 0 bases and J lost 7, with 22 bases in between. Germline values: CDR1 SGHTA, CDR2 FQGNSA. CDR3 length equals 18 residues. In DNA form, the CDR3 reads TGTGCCAGCAGCTTAGCTTTCCTCGGGGTCCCCGGGGAGAATGAGCAGTTCTTC. This gives the protein CASSLAFLGVPGENEQFF.

The rearrangement uses TRBV5-5 and TRBJ1-3, with D uncertain. Germline values: CDR1 SGHKS, CDR2 YYEKEE (reference sequence). V lost 0 bases and J lost 9, with 10 bases in between. The CDR3 length is 13 residues. DNA of the CDR3: TGTGCCAGCAGCTTGGAGGATATGGGCACCATATATTTT. Its protein product is CASSLEDMGTIYF.

The table lists this clone with a few counts. The chain is built from TRBV7-9 and TRBJ1-1, with TRBD1 as a possible D gene (6 bases). Germline lookup yields CDR1 SEHNR and CDR2 FQNEAQ (reference sequence). V was pared by 5 bases and J by 8 bases, with 12 bases between. CDR3 length equals 12 residues. The CDR3 loop reads CASSHGQREAFF. The CDR3 bases are TGTGCCAGCAGCCACGGACAGCGGGAAGCTTTCTTT.

This chain joins TRBV19 and TRBJ2-1; 12 positions match TRBD2. The CDR3 loop spans 14 amino acids. The trim removed 6 bases at V and 6 bases at J, leaving 3 bases unmatched. Germline values: CDR1 LNHDA, CDR2 SQIVND (reference sequence). CDR3 sequence reads: CASRTSGGINEQFF. In nucleotides, the CDR3 is TGTGCCAGTAGGACTAGCGGGGGAATCAATGAGCAGTTCTTC.

This chain connects TRBV11-2 to TRBJ1-3; D perhaps matches TRBD1 (5 bases). The CDR3 has 15 amino acids. The V gene's germline CDR1 is SGHAT and CDR2 FQNNGV. The V and J ends lost 1 base and 4 bases respectively, with 11 bases between them. CDR3 protein: CASSLVRVNGNTIYF. Here the CDR3 DNA reads TGTGCCAGCAGCTTAGTCAGGGTGAACGGAAACACCATATATTTT.

This chain links TRBV11-2 with TRBJ2-7; 7 nucleotides agree with TRBD1. Per the germline V gene, CDR1 is SGHAT and CDR2 is FQNNGV. This CDR3 has 12 residues. V lost 4 bases, J lost 6 bases, and 3 bases stayed unmatched. The chain's CDR3 is CASSSGDSEQYF. For the CDR3, the DNA is TGTGCCAGCAGCTCTGGGGACAGCGAGCAGTACTTC.

This chain connects TRBV7-3 to TRBJ2-7; D perhaps matches TRBD1 (6 bases). Trimming removed 5 bases at V and 3 bases at J, with 23 bases between. The CDR3 consists of 17 residues. Looked up from germline, CDR1 is SGHTA and CDR2 is FQGTGA. CDR3 protein: CASSRFGLGAGDYEQYF. CDR3 DNA: TGTGCCAGCAGCCGATTCGGCCTCGGGGCAGGGGACTACGAGCAGTACTTC.

This chain links TRBV4-3 with TRBJ1-1; D is uncertain. The CDR3 is made up of 15 amino acids. The germline V and J ends were trimmed by 4 bases and 10 bases, with 22 bases remaining between them. Germline loops: CDR1 LGHNA, CDR2 YSLEER. CDR3 nucleotide sequence: TGCGCCAGCAGCCCACACCACGAGGGAGGAGGAAGAGCTTTCTTT. Its translation is CASSPHHEGGGRAFF.